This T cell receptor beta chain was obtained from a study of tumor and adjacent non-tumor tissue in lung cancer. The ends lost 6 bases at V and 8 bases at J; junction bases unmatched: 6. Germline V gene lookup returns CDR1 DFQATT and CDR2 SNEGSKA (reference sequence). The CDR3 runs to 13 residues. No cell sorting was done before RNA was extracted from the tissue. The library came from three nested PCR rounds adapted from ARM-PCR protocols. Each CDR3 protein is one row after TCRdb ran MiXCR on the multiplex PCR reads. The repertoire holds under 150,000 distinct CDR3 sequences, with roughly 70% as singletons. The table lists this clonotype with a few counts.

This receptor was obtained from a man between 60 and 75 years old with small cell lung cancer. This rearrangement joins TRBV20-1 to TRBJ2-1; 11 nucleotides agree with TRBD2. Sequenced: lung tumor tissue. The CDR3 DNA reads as TGCAGTGCCATTACTAGCGGGAGCTATGAGCAGTTCTTC. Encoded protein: CSAITSGSYEQFF.